These 26 T cell receptor beta chains originate from one sample sequenced in a study of T cell responses to AZD1222 COVID-19 vaccine. Repertoires were generated with immunoSEQ multiplex PCR, while TCRdb's copy carries only in-frame clones and drops some. The table includes some 130,000 clones, around nine tenths detected once. The sample here was peripheral blood, taken on day 0 of AZD1222 vaccination. These receptors originate from an adult in good health.

This sequence joins TRBV4-2 and TRBJ2-7; D is undetermined. This CDR3 contains 13 residues. V was pared by 3 bases and J by 3 bases, with 9 bases between. Germline V gene sequence: CDR1 LGHNA, CDR2 YNFKEQ. CDR3 sequence (DNA): TGTGCCAGCAGCCAGCGCCCCAACTACGAGCAGTACTTC. Translated: CASSQRPNYEQYF.

The chain is built from TRBV1 and TRBJ1-1. TRBV1 is listed as a pseudogene. The CDR3 length is 19 residues. CDR3 region: CTSSQTGGRFPIPNTEAFF. As DNA, the CDR3 is TGCACCAGCAGCCAAACCGGGGGGAGGTTTCCGATACCGAACACTGAAGCTTTCTTT.

The V call is TRBV28, the J call TRBJ2-3; D possibly corresponds to TRBD2 (7 bases). The V and J ends lost 8 bases and 5 bases respectively, with 20 bases between them. The CDR3 length is 15 residues. Germline V CDR1 and CDR2: MDHEN, SYDVKM. The CDR3 DNA is TGTGCCAGCTATGACGCGGCGGGGGCGCGAGATACGCAGTATTTT. Amino acid sequence: CASYDAAGARDTQYF.

The genes are TRBV11-1 and TRBJ1-2; no clear D gene. The CDR3 totals 14 residues. V was cut by 4 bases and J by 8 bases, with 17 bases left in between. Germline loops: CDR1 SGHAT, CDR2 FQDESV (reference sequence). Here the CDR3 reads CASSSLWARRGYTF. CDR3 coding DNA: TGTGCCAGCAGCTCCCTCTGGGCCCGGAGGGGCTACACCTTC.

V usage is TRBV28 and J usage is TRBJ2-7, with D perhaps matching TRBD2 (6 bases). The CDR3 has 14 residues. Trimming removed 6 bases from V and 5 bases from J, with 17 bases in between. Germline-derived CDR1 and CDR2 are MDHEN and SYDVKM. The CDR3 is CASRGGTRLHEQYF. For the CDR3, the DNA is TGTGCCAGCAGGGGCGGGACCAGGCTCCACGAGCAGTACTTC.

V and J are TRBV27 and TRBJ2-7, with a weak D call TRBD1 (6 bases). Trimming cost V 5 bases and J 1 base, with 12 bases left between them. CDR3 length: 14 residues. CDR1 and CDR2 (germline): MNHEY, SMNVEV (reference sequence). CDR3 bases: TGTGCCAGCAGTCCACACAGGGATTCCTACGAGCAGTACTTC. This sequence encodes CASSPHRDSYEQYF.

The rearrangement links TRBV19 to TRBJ1-2; possible D gene TRBD1, 6 bases. Germline CDR1 and CDR2: LNHDA and SQIVND (reference sequence). This CDR3 has 13 amino acids. Trimming took off 9 bases at V and 2 bases at J, with 13 bases between the two ends. CDR3 amino acids: CASRNGQNYGYTF. CDR3 nucleotide sequence: TGTGCCAGCCGAAATGGACAGAACTATGGCTACACCTTC.

The genes are TRBV27 and TRBJ2-7; 9 positions agree with TRBD1. In germline, CDR1 is MNHEY, CDR2 SMNVEV (reference sequence). This CDR3 has 14 amino acids. The junction had 9 bases not matched to a gene; V was cut back by 3 bases and J by 9 bases. CDR3: CASSFFGTGYPQYF. CDR3 in DNA: TGTGCCAGCAGTTTTTTTGGGACAGGGTACCCGCAGTACTTC.

The chain has TRBV3-1 (or the pseudogene TRBV3-2) and TRBJ2-7; TRBD1 agrees at 10 bases. J lost 6 bases, V lost 0 bases, and 8 bases had no gene match. Germline V gene lookup returns CDR1 LGHDT and CDR2 YNNKEL (reference sequence). The CDR3 spans 16 residues. CDR3 nucleotide sequence: TGTGCCAGCAGCCAAGATCGCGGACAGGGGGTAGGCGAGCAGTACTTC. Translating it yields CASSQDRGQGVGEQYF.

This clone has only one observation. The CDR3 is CAIASAGSPTDTQYF. The CDR3, as DNA: TGTGCCATCGCCTCAGCGGGGAGTCCCACAGATACGCAGTATTTT. The rearrangement joins TRBV6-5 to TRBJ2-3; 7 positions match TRBD2. The CDR3 contains 15 residues. CDR1 is MNHEY and CDR2 is SVGAGI in the germline V gene. The V gene end was trimmed by 10 bases and the J gene end by 2 bases; junction bases not matched to a gene: 12.

V and J are TRBV9 and TRBJ2-3, with D perhaps given as TRBD1 or TRBD2 (6 bases each). The CDR3 is 15 amino acids. With 2 bases removed from V and 6 bases from J, the gap between germline ends came to 16 bases. CDR1 SGDLS and CDR2 YYNGEE come from the germline V gene. The CDR3 nucleotides are TGTGCCAGCAGCGTCAGGGCAGGGGACTGGGATACGCAGTATTTT. Its protein is CASSVRAGDWDTQYF.

This clone came up once. The chain combines TRBV5-6 with TRBJ1-1; perhaps TRBD1 as D (6 bases). Germline loops: CDR1 SGHDT, CDR2 YYEEEE. Trimming cost V 2 bases and J 8 bases, with 10 bases left between them. The length of the CDR3 is 12 residues. The CDR3 sequence: CASSFSGTEAFF. The CDR3, as DNA: TGTGCCAGCAGCTTTTCCGGGACAGAAGCTTTCTTT. The whole variable domain, filled in from reference TRBV5-6 and TRBJ1-1, reads DAGVTQSPTHLIKTRGQQVTLRCSPKSGHDTVSWYQQALGQGPQFIFQYYEEEERQRGNFPDRFSGHQFPNYSSELNVNALLLGDSALYLCASSFSGTEAFFGQGTRLTVV.

Comments on this clone: Other DNA sequences in the same sample also yield this CDR3. The chain uses TRBV18 and TRBJ1-5, with D hard to call. From germline, CDR1 is KGHSH and CDR2 LQKENI. Trimming shortened V by 2 bases and J by 2 bases, and 4 bases separated the two germline ends. This CDR3 region has 13 residues. The CDR3 loop reads CASSPIGNQPQHF. CDR3 DNA: TGTGCCAGCTCACCAATAGGCAATCAGCCCCAGCATTTT.

This chain connects TRBV28 to TRBJ1-3; perhaps TRBD1 as D (5 bases). The germline CDR1 and CDR2 sequences are MDHEN and SYDVKM. The CDR3 runs 14 residues. V was trimmed by 7 bases and J by 0 bases, leaving 10 bases between them. CDR3 sequence: CASIGVYSGNTIYF. The CDR3 DNA reads as TGTGCCAGCATAGGGGTTTACTCTGGAAACACCATATATTTT.

V usage is TRBV19 and J usage is TRBJ2-7, with 10 bases matching TRBD1. The length of the CDR3 is 12 residues. Losses at the gene ends were 6 bases for V and 5 bases for J; bases not matched to a gene: 1. Germline lookup yields CDR1 LNHDA and CDR2 SQIVND (reference sequence). The CDR3 DNA reads as TGTGCCAGTAGCGGGACAGGGGACGAGCAGTACTTC. This encodes CASSGTGDEQYF.

The chain joins TRBV19 to TRBJ2-7, with D possibly being TRBD1 or TRBD2 (5 bases each). Trimming pared 6 bases from V and 6 bases from J, leaving 27 bases between. Germline CDR1 reads LNHDA; CDR2 reads SQIVND (reference sequence). This CDR3 contains 17 residues. CDR3 protein: CASSITRDGLQSGEQYF. Here the CDR3 DNA reads TGTGCCAGTAGCATTACCCGGGACGGACTCCAAAGCGGCGAGCAGTACTTC.

The chain recombines TRBV18 with TRBJ1-4; a weak D match, TRBD1 (5 bases). With 2 bases removed from V and 8 bases from J, the gap between germline ends came to 12 bases. Germline assignment: CDR1 KGHSH and CDR2 LQKENI. This CDR3 has 14 amino acids. CDR3 in DNA: TGTGCCAGCTCACCAGGCGGCTGGGGGGAAAAACTGTTTTTT. It codes for CASSPGGWGEKLFF.

This chain links TRBV7-2 with TRBJ1-4; 8 bases are a match to TRBD1. V gave up 2 bases and J gave up 8 bases; unmatched junction bases: 10. Germline V gives CDR1 SGHTA, CDR2 FQGNSA. The CDR3 covers 16 residues. CDR3 nucleotide sequence: TGTGCCAGCAGCTTACAGTCAGGGGGCGCACACGAAAAACTGTTTTTT. This encodes CASSLQSGGAHEKLFF.

The V and J genes are TRBV11-2 and TRBJ1-6, with TRBD1 as a possible D gene (5 bases). CDR1 and CDR2 (germline): SGHAT, FQNNGV. V dropped 2 bases and J dropped 10 bases, with 12 bases sitting between them. The CDR3 totals 14 residues. For the CDR3, the DNA is TGTGCCAGCAGCTTACAGGGTGTAGGATCACCCCTCCACTTT. Translated, it gives CASSLQGVGSPLHF.

The chain recombines TRBV6-6 with TRBJ2-5, with 11 bases that match TRBD2. V trimming: 5 bases; J trimming: 4 bases; junction bases outside the gene matches: 12. The CDR3 extends over 17 amino acids. Germline CDR1 MNHNY, CDR2 SVGAGI (reference sequence). In nucleotides, the CDR3 is TGTGCCAGCAGTCCACAGAGGGGTAGCGGGGGGGCAGAGACCCAGTACTTC. It is translated as CASSPQRGSGGAETQYF.

V usage is TRBV6-2 or TRBV6-3 and J usage is TRBJ1-6, with D hard to call. The CDR3 runs 13 residues. The V end was cut by 2 bases, the J end by 5 bases, with 4 bases between. Per germline, CDR1 MNHEY and CDR2 SVGEGT. CDR3 nucleotide sequence: TGTGCCAGCAGTTACCCTAATAATTCACCCCTCCACTTT. Translating it yields CASSYPNNSPLHF.

This chain uses TRBV9 with TRBJ1-2; no firm D call. The V end lost 0 bases, the J end lost 4 bases, and 10 bases lay between the germline ends. This CDR3 is 14 amino acids long. CDR1 and CDR2 (germline): SGDLS, YYNGEE. This CDR3 reads CASSVEQSGYGYTF. The CDR3 coding sequence is TGTGCCAGCAGCGTAGAGCAGTCCGGCTATGGCTACACCTTC.

The chain joins TRBV6-2 or TRBV6-3 to TRBJ1-2; maybe TRBD1 (6 bases). This CDR3 has 14 residues. Looked up from germline, CDR1 is MNHEY and CDR2 is SVGEGT. V dropped 0 bases and J dropped 6 bases, with 11 bases sitting between them. CDR3 region: CASSYSDRRDGYTF. CDR3 coding DNA: TGTGCCAGCAGTTACTCAGACAGGAGGGATGGCTACACCTTC.

This clone was counted a few times. This chain joins TRBV19 and TRBJ2-7, with a tentative D call TRBD1 (5 bases). The CDR3 is 13 residues long. Germline V gene data show CDR1 as LNHDA and CDR2 as SQIVND (reference sequence). With 4 bases removed from V and 7 bases from J, the gap between germline ends came to 14 bases. This chain's CDR3 is CASSNTGNWEQYF. In DNA form, the CDR3 reads TGTGCCAGTAGTAACACAGGCAATTGGGAGCAGTACTTC.

This clone was seen once. This chain links TRBV6-6 with TRBJ1-6, with TRBD1 as a possible D gene (5 bases). Trimming cost V 2 bases and J 7 bases, with 12 bases left between them. CDR3 length equals 15 residues. From germline, CDR1 is MNHNY and CDR2 SVGAGI (reference sequence). The CDR3, as DNA: TGTGCCAGCAGTTACCAAAGGGACGGAAATTCACCCCTCCACTTT. Translation gives CASSYQRDGNSPLHF.

The chain combines TRBV7-9 with TRBJ1-1; TRBD1 is a possible D gene (6 bases). Germline CDR1 reads SEHNR; CDR2 reads FQNEAQ (reference sequence). The CDR3 extends over 15 amino acids. The V gene lost 7 bases and the J gene lost 11 bases, with 26 bases spanning the gap. The CDR3 DNA is TGTGCCAGCACCTCGGGGACAACGGACCATAAGATGGCTTTCTTT. Protein product: CASTSGTTDHKMAFF.